The 3 T cell receptor beta chains reported below all come from one sample, sequenced in a study of blood T cell repertoires in COVID-19. Produced via immunoSEQ multiplex PCR; TCRdb's table is partial and in-frame only. The sample carries fewer than 300,000 clones, around 90% recorded once. The sequenced material came from peripheral blood. These receptor sequences come from a young woman with acute or convalescent COVID-19.

V gene TRBV30 combines with J gene TRBJ2-2; tentatively, D is TRBD1 (5 bases). Trimming took 0 bases from V and 5 from J, leaving 10 bases between them. Germline CDR1 is GTSNPN and CDR2 is SVGIG (reference sequence). This CDR3 is built from 14 residues. This chain's CDR3 is CAWSVNPGTGELFF. For the CDR3, the DNA is TGTGCCTGGAGTGTAAATCCAGGGACCGGGGAGCTGTTTTTT.

J is TRBJ1-2 and V is TRBV30; 7 bases line up with TRBD1. V dropped 6 bases and J dropped 3; count of bases not matched to a gene: 7. The germline CDR1 and CDR2 sequences are GTSNPN and SVGIG (reference sequence). The CDR3 runs to 13 residues. The CDR3, as DNA: TGTGCCTGTCCACAGGGGAGCGACTATGGCTACACCTTC. It specifies CACPQGSDYGYTF.

V usage is TRBV6-5 and J usage is TRBJ1-1, with a possible D match to TRBD1 (5 bases). The CDR3 spans 14 residues. V was shortened by 5 bases and J by 0 bases, with 10 bases between the two germline ends. Germline lookup yields CDR1 MNHEY and CDR2 SVGAGI. Written as DNA, the CDR3 is TGTGCCAGCAGTAATACAGGACTGAACACTGAAGCTTTCTTT. It encodes CASSNTGLNTEAFF.